Presented here are 4 T cell receptor beta chains from one specimen sequenced in a study of beta chain features in type 1 diabetes (dated by TCRdb to the late 2010s). The library was built by means of the immunoSEQ multiplex PCR assay. The High Capacity cDNA Reverse Transcription Kit was used to reverse transcribe all of the isolated RNA, meaning that expressed TCRB transcripts were what got sequenced. TCRdb's version of the immuneACCESS table is confined to in-frame rearrangements and falls short of the full clone set. An unresolved V gene accounts for under half of the shortfall where checked; the remainder is of unknown origin. Across this sample there are about 650,000 clones, with around 12% seen only once. The ten most abundant clones make up 0.095% to 0.15% of the sample. On the study overall, not on this receptor specifically: Type 1 diabetes patients showed a moderate but significant shortening of TCRB CDR3 length in all four CD4+ subsets.

Their antigens remain unidentified. Sequencing was performed on naive CD4+ T cells from blood. This sample's cell subset or site label indicates: true naive CD4+ T cells. The receptors here all came from a man younger than 40 with type 1 diabetes.

The J gene is TRBJ2-3, the V gene TRBV7-3, with D tentatively TRBD2 (7 bases). The CDR3 consists of 16 residues. V was clipped by 4 bases and J by 5 bases, with 19 bases between them. CDR1 and CDR2 from the germline V gene are SGHTA and FQGTGA. In DNA, the CDR3 is TGTGCCAGCAGCTCGATCAACGGGGGGCATGGAGATACGCAGTATTTT. Its protein product is CASSSINGGHGDTQYF. The complete variable domain, with remaining parts taken from reference TRBV7-3 and TRBJ2-3, reads GAGVSQTPSNKVTEKGKYVELRCDPISGHTALYWYRQSLGQGPEFLIYFQGTGAADDSGLPNDRFFAVRPEGSVSTLKIQRTERGDSAVYLCASSSINGGHGDTQYFGPGTRLTVL.

The chain couples TRBV7-2 to TRBJ2-2; D is possibly TRBD1 or TRBD2 (5 bases each). The V gene's germline CDR1 is SGHTA and CDR2 FQGNSA. The length of the CDR3 is 14 residues. Trimming shortened V by 3 bases and J by 5 bases, and 10 bases separated the two germline ends. CDR3 nucleotide sequence: TGTGCCAGCAGCTTTCTTGAGGGGACCGGGGAGCTGTTTTTT. Its protein is CASSFLEGTGELFF.

The rearrangement joins TRBV2 to TRBJ2-7; possibly TRBD2 for D (5 bases). The CDR3 spans 14 residues. The ends were cut back, 7 bases at V and 4 bases at J, with 17 bases in the middle. Germline assignment: CDR1 SNHLY and CDR2 FYNNEI. The CDR3 coding sequence is TGTGCCAGCATAGCCCCGGGAAGTAGGTACGAGCAGTACTTC. It specifies CASIAPGSRYEQYF.

This clone occurred a few times. The chain links TRBV19 to TRBJ2-1; 11 bases agree with TRBD2. The V gene's germline CDR1 is LNHDA and CDR2 SQIVND (reference sequence). With V trimmed by 7 bases and J by 3 bases, 8 bases remained unmatched. This CDR3 region has 16 residues. The CDR3 region is CASMGSGGASYNEQFF. CDR3 DNA sequence: TGTGCCAGTATGGGTAGCGGGGGGGCTAGCTACAATGAGCAGTTCTTC.